One T cell receptor beta chain is described in this entry. From germline, CDR1 is SGHRS and CDR2 YFSETQ. The CDR3 loop spans 16 amino acids. V was shortened by 0 bases and J by 1 base, with 13 bases between the two germline ends. This entry belongs to a study of OX40 agonist ivuxolimab in advanced cancers. Study background: Cohort: approximately 83% men, mean age 60, aged roughly 20 to 79.

TCRdb keeps only in-frame clones here, not all; method: immunoSEQ multiplex PCR. The table has approximately 60,000 clones, about 90% seen once. Patients had blood sampled at baseline and again on cycle 4 day 1 and cycle 7 day 1. The V call is TRBV5-1, the J call TRBJ1-1; D might be TRBD1 (5 bases). Sequencing used CD4+ or CD8+ T cells sorted from blood, obtained in a trial of the OX40 agonist ivuxolimab. The sequence derives from an adult with an advanced solid tumor such as melanoma, head and neck, liver or kidney cancer. The CDR3 DNA is TGCGCCAGCAGCTTGGTGGCAGGGTCAAAGAACACTGAAGCTTTCTTT. It specifies CASSLVAGSKNTEAFF.